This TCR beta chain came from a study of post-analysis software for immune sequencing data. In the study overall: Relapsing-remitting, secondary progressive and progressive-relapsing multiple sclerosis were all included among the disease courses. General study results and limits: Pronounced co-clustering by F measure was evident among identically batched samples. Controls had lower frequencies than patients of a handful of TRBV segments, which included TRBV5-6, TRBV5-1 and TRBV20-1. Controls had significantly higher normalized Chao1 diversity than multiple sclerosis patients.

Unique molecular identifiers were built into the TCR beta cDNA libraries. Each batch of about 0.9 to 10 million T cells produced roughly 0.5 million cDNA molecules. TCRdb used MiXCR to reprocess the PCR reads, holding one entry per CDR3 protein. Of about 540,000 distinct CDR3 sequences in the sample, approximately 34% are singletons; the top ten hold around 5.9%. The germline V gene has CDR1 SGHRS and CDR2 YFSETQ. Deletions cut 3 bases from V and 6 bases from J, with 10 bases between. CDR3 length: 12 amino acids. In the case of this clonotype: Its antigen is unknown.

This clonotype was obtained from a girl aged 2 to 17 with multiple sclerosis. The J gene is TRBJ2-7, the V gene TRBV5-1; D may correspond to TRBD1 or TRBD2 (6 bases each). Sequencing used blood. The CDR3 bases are TGCGCCAGCAGCTCCGGGGGCACCGAGCAGTACTTC. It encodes CASSSGGTEQYF.